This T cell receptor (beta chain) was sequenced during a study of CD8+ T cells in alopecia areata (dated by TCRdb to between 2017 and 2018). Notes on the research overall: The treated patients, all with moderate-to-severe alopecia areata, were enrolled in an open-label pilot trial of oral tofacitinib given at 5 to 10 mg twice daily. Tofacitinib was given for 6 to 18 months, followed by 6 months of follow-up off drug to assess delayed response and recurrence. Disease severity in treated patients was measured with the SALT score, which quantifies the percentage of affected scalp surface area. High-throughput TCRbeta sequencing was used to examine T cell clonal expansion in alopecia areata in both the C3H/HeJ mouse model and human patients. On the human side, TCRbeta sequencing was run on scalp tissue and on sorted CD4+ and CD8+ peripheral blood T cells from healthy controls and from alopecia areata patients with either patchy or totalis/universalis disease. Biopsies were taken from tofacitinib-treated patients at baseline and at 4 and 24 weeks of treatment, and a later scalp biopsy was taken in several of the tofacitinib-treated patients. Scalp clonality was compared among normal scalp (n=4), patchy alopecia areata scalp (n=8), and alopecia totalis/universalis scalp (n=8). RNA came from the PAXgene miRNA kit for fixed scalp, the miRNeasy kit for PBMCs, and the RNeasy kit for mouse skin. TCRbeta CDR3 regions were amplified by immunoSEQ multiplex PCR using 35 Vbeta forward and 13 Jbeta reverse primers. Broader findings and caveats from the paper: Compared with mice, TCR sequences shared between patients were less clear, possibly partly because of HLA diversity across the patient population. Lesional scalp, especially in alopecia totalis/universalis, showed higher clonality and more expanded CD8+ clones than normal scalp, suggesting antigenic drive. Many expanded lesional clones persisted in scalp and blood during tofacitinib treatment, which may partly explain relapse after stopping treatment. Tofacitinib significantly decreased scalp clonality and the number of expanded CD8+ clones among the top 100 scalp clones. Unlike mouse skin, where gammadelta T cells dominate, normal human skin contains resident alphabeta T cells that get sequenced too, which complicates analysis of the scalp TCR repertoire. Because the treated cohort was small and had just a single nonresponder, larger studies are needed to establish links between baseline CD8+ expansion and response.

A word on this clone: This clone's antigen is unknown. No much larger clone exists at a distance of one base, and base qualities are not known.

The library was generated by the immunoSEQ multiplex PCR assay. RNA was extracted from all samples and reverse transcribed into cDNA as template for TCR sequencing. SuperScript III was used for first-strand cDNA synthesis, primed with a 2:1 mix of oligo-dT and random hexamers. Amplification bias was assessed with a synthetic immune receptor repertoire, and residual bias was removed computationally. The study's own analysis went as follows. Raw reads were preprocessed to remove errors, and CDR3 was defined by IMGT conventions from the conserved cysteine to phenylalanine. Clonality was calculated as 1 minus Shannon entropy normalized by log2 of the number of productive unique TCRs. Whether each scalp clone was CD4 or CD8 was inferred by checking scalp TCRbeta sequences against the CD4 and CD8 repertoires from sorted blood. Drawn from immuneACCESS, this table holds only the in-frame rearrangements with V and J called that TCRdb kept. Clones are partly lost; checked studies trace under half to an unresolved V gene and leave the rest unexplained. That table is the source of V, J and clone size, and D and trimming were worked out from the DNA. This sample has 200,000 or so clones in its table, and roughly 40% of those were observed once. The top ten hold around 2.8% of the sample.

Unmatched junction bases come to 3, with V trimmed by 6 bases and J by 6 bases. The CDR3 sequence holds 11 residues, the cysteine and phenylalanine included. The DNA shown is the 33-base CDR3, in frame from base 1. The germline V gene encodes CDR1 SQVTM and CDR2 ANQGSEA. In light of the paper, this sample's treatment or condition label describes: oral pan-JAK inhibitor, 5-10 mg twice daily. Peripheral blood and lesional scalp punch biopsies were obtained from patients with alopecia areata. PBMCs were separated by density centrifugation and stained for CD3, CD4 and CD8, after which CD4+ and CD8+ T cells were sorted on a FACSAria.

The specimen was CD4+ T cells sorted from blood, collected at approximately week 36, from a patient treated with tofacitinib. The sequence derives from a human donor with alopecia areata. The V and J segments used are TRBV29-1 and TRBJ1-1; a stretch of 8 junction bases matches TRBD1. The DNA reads TGCAGCGTGGCGGACAGGGCTGAAGCTTTCTTT. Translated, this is CSVADRAEAFF.